This T cell receptor (beta chain) stems from a study of OX40 agonist ivuxolimab in advanced cancers. The overall study: Patients' therapy was ivuxolimab, an antibody that acts as an agonist of OX40 (CD134).

V was pared by 5 bases and J by 7 bases, with 8 bases of the junction left unmatched. The CDR3 extends over 15 amino acids. Germline V gene lookup returns CDR1 MNHEY and CDR2 SMNVEV (reference sequence). Details on this clone: Its antigen is currently unknown.

Study findings and constraints: The study did not work out the antigen specificity of the expanded peripheral T cells.

This table comes from immunoSEQ multiplex PCR, and its TCRdb copy is limited to in-frame clones, with some not included. The data hold approximately 31,000 clones, with roughly 86% observed a single time. The chain has TRBV27 and TRBJ1-4, with 9 bases lining up with TRBD1. The source is an adult with an advanced solid tumor such as melanoma, head and neck, liver or kidney cancer. This material consisted of CD4+ or CD8+ T cells sorted from blood, taken in a trial of the OX40 agonist ivuxolimab. CDR3 nucleotides: TGTGCCAGCAGTCCAAGGACAGGGGAAAGTGAAAAACTGTTTTTT. Its translation is CASSPRTGESEKLFF.